This paragraph covers one T cell receptor beta chain sequence. Its specificity is unknown. The sample is drawn from a study of vaccination and CD4 T cells after COVID-19. At the level of the study: The stimulating agents, overlapping spike peptides, came from SARS-CoV-2, HCoV-NL63, HCoV-OC43 and HCoV-229E. The study, taken as a whole, reports: The study found median SARS-CoV-2-reactive clonotypes rising from 21 to 38, not significantly.

Cultured CD4+ T cell DNA underwent sequencing with the Oncomine TCR Beta short-read assay. TCRdb analysed the PCR reads with MiXCR anew, one entry per CDR3 protein. The sample carries several thousand distinct CDR3 sequences, about 35% recorded once. Treatment indicated: roughly 11-day PBMC culture with coronavirus spike peptide pools or control peptides (ViraFEST assay). Harvesting of the unexposed donor's CD4+ T cells predated the COVID-19 pandemic (2011-2018). Each well received some 2.1 million PBMCs, cultured with approximately 10 IU/ml IL-2 and approximately 10 ug/ml peptide pools. Where cell yield allowed, unexposed-donor CD4+ T cells were probed with SARS-CoV-2 S/N and four cold-coronavirus spikes. The receptor comes from a human donor in good health. Sequenced material: CD4+ T cells from blood, cultured in vitro.

DNA of the CDR3: TGTGCCAGCTCCTCGACAGACTTGAACACTGAAGCTTTCTTT. Protein product: CASSSTDLNTEAFF. The rearrangement joins TRBV18 to TRBJ1-1; tentative D call: TRBD1 (5 bases). The CDR3 loop spans 14 amino acids. The V gene lost 6 bases and the J gene lost 0 bases, with 11 bases spanning the gap. Germline V lookup: CDR1 KGHSH, CDR2 LQKENI.